This T cell receptor beta chain was recorded in a study of T cell responses to AZD1222 COVID-19 vaccine. Study-wide findings and caveats: Mostly white British, mostly female donors; authors suggested clonal diversity may be underestimated.

Sequencing used immunoSEQ multiplex PCR; TCRdb keeps in-frame clones, though not all of them. The profile covers about 110,000 clones, with about 81% appearing a single time and 4% to 5% taken by the ten largest. Remarks on this clone: Its specificity is unknown.

V gave up 1 base and J gave up 3 bases, with 10 bases separating them. Germline CDR1 is SGHTA and CDR2 is FQGNSA. The CDR3 sequence is 14 residues long. This specimen consisted of peripheral blood, obtained on day 0 of AZD1222 vaccination. The receptor was isolated from an adult in good health. This chain uses TRBV7-2 with TRBJ2-7; no definite D call. The CDR3, as DNA: TGTGCCAGCAGCTTAGGGCCCGCGGTCTACGAGCAGTACTTC. It specifies CASSLGPAVYEQYF.